This T cell receptor beta chain stems from a study of immune evolution from preneoplasia to lung adenocarcinoma. Study results and caveats: Normal lung had the highest top T cell clone frequencies. Later-stage lesions seemingly showed higher T cell density and diversity than normal lung.

Comments on this clone: Its cognate antigen is unknown.

Only in-frame clones appear in the TCRdb table, and some are missing; sequencing was by immunoSEQ multiplex PCR. The sample lists about 10,000 clones; roughly three quarters were seen once. This CDR3 is 17 amino acids long. Germline trimming cut 4 bases from V and 5 bases from J; bases unmatched to any gene: 13. CDR1 and CDR2 from the germline V gene are MNHNS and SASEGT. Resections took place in Japan or China from the mid-2010s to the late 2010s. Two lung cancer pathologists independently confirmed each histologic diagnosis. The V gene is TRBV6-1, the J gene TRBJ1-1; 10 nucleotides align to TRBD1. This sequence was found in a person in their 60s with lung adenocarcinoma. Some clones in this sample may be carry-over from other donors' samples. The sequenced sample consisted of FFPE normal lung tissue adjacent to the tumor. CDR3 nucleotides: TGTGCCAGCAGTGCCGCCGGGACAGGGGTGAAGGGGACTGAAGCTTTCTTT. Translation: CASSAAGTGVKGTEAFF.